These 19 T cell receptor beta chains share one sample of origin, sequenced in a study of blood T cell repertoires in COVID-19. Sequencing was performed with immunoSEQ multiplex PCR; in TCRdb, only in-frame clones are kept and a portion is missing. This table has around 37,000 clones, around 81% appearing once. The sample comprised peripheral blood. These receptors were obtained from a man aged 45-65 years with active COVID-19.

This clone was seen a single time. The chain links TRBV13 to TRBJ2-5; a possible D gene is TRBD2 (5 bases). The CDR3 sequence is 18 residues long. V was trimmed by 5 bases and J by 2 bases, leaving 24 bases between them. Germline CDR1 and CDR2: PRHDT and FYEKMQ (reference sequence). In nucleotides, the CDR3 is TGTGCCAGCAGCCCGCTTGGGGAGCTAAAGGTGGGTCAAGAGACCCAGTACTTC. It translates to CASSPLGELKVGQETQYF.

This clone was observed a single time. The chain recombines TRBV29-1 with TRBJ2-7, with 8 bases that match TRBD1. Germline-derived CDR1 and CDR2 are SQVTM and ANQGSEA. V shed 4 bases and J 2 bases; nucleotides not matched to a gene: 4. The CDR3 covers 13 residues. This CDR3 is CSVGTGYTYEQYF. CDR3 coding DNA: TGCAGCGTTGGGACAGGGTATACCTACGAGCAGTACTTC.

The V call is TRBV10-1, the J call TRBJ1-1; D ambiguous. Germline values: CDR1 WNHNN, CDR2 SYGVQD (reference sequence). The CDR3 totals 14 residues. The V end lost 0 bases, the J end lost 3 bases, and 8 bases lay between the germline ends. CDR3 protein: CASSESRSYTEAFF. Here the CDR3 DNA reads TGCGCCAGCAGTGAGTCACGGAGTTACACTGAAGCTTTCTTT.

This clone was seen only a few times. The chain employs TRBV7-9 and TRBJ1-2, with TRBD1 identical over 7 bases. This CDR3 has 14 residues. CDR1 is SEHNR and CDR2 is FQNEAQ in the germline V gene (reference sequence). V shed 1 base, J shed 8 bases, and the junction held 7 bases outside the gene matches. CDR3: CASSLEKGARGYTF. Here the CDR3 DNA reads TGTGCCAGCAGCTTAGAAAAGGGGGCGAGGGGCTACACCTTC.

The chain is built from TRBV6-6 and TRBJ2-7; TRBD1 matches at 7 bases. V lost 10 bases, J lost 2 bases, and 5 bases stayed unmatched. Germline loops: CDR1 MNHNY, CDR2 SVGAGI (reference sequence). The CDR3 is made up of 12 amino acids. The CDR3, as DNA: TGTGCCACGACAGGGAGTGCCTACGAGCAGTACTTC. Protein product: CATTGSAYEQYF.

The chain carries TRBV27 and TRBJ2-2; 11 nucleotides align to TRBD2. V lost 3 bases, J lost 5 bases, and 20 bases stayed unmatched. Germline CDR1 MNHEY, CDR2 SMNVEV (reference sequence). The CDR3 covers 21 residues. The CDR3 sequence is CASSFLRRTSGGLLGTGELFF. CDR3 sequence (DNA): TGTGCCAGCAGTTTTCTTCGTCGTACTAGCGGGGGTTTGCTTGGGACCGGGGAGCTGTTTTTT.

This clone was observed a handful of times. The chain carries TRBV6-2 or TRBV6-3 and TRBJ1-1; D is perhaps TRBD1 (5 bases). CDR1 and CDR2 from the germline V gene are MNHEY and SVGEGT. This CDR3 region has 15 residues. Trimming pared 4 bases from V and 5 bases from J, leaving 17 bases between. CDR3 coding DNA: TGTGCCAGCAGTTCCGGGGACCCTGGGAGGACTGAAGCTTTCTTT. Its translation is CASSSGDPGRTEAFF.

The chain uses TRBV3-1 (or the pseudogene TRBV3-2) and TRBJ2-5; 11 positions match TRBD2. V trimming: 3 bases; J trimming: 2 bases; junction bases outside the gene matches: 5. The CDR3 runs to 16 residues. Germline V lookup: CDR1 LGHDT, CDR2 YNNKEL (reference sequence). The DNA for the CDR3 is TGTGCCAGCAGCCATTTAGCGGGGGGGGATCAAGAGACCCAGTACTTC. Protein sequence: CASSHLAGGDQETQYF.

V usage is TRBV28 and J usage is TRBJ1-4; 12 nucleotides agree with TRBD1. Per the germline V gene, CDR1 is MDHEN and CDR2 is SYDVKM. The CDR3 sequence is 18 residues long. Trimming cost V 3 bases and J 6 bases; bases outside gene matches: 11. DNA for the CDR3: TGTGCCAGCAGTTTTAATACCGGGACAGGGGGCGCGGATGAAAAACTGTTTTTT. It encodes CASSFNTGTGGADEKLFF.

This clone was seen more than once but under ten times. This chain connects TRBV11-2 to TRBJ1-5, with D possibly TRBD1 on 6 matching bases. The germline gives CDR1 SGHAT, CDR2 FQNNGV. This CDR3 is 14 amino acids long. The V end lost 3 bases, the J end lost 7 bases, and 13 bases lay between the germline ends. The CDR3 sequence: CASSLGQAQQPQHF. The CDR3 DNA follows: TGTGCCAGCAGCTTGGGACAAGCTCAACAGCCCCAGCATTTT.

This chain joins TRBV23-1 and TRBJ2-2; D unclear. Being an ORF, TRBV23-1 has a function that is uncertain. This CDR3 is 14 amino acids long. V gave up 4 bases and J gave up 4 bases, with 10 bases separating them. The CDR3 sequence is CASSRMARTGELFF. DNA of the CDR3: TGCGCCAGCAGTCGAATGGCCCGCACCGGGGAGCTGTTTTTT.

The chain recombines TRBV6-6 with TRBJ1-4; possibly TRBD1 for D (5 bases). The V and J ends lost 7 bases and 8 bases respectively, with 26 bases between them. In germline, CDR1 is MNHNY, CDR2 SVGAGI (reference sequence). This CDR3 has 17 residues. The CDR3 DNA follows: TGTGCCAGCACTCGCTCACCCCTGGGTTGGGGGGAGGAAAAACTGTTTTTT. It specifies CASTRSPLGWGEEKLFF.

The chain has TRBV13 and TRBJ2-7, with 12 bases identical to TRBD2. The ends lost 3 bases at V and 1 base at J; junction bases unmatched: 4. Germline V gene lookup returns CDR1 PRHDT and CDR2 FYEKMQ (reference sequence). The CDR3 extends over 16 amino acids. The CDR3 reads CASSLWTSGASYEQYF. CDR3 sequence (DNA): TGTGCCAGCAGCTTGTGGACTAGCGGGGCTTCCTACGAGCAGTACTTC. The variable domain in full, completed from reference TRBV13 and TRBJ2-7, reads AAGVIQSPRHLIKEKRETATLKCYPIPRHDTVYWYQQGPGQDPQFLISFYEKMQSDKGSIPDRFSAQQFSDYHSELNMSSLELGDSALYFCASSLWTSGASYEQYFGPGTRLTVT.

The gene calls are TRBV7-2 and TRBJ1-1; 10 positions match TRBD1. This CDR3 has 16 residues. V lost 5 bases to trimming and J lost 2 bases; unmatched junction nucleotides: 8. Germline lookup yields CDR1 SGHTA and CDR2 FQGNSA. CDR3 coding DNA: TGTGCCAGCAGCCAGCAGACAGGGGGCGGAAACACTGAAGCTTTCTTT. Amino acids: CASSQQTGGGNTEAFF.

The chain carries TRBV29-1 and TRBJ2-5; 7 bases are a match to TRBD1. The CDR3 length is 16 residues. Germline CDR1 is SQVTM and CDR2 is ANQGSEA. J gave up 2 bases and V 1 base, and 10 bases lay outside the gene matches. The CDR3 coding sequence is TGCAGCGTTGAAGTTCCAGGGGGTCTCAAACAAGAGACCCAGTACTTC. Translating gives CSVEVPGGLKQETQYF.

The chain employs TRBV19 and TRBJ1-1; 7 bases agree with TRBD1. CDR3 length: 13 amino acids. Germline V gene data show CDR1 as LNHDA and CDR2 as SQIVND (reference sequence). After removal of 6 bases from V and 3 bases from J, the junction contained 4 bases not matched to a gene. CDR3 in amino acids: CASRETGDTEAFF. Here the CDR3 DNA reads TGTGCCAGTAGGGAAACAGGGGACACTGAAGCTTTCTTT.

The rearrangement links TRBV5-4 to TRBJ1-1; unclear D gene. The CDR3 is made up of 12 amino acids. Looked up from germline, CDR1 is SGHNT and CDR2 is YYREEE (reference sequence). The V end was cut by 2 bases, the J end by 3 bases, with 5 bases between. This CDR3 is CASSLADTEAFF. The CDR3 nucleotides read TGTGCCAGCAGCTTAGCCGACACTGAAGCTTTCTTT.

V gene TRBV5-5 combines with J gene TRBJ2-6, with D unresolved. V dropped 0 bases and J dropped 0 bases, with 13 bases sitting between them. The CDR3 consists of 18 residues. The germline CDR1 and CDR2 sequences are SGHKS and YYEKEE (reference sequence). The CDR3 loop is CASSLARSLNSGANVLTF. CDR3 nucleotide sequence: TGTGCCAGCAGCTTGGCCCGATCACTTAACTCTGGGGCCAACGTCCTGACTTTC. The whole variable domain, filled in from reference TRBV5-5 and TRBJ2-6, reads DAGVTQSPTHLIKTRGQQVTLRCSPISGHKSVSWYQQVLGQGPQFIFQYYEKEERGRGNFPDRFSARQFPNYSSELNVNALLLGDSALYLCASSLARSLNSGANVLTFGAGSRLTVL.

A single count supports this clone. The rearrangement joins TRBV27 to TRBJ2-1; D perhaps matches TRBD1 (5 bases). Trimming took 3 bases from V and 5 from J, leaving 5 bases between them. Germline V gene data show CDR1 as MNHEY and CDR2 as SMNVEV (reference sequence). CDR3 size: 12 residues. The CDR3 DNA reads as TGTGCCAGCAGTTTGGGGCACAATGAGCAGTTCTTC. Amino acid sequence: CASSLGHNEQFF.